This entry lists 19 T cell receptor beta chains sequenced from one sample in a study of human T cells and chemical hapten exposure. Time point in this sample: pre-sensitization, week 0. Sample treatment: therapeutic diphenylcyclopropenone sensitization with weekly scalp DPC. Using its own MiXCR run on the RACE reads, TCRdb lists one record per CDR3 protein. The sample has 250,000 to 300,000 distinct CDR3 sequences; 7.7% are singletons. The specimen comprised whole blood, sampled in connection with sensitization to the hapten diphenylcyclopropenone (DPC). Every receptor here comes from a man younger than 35 with alopecia areata. Some clones in this sample may be carry-over from other donors' samples.

The table lists this clonotype with a few counts. The chain recombines TRBV5-1 with TRBJ2-3; 11 bases map to TRBD2. Trimming at V came to 4 bases and at J to 7 bases, leaving 5 bases not matched to a gene. Germline V gene data show CDR1 as SGHRS and CDR2 as YFSETQ. The CDR3 sequence is 14 residues long. CDR3 sequence reads: CASSGGTSGYTQYF. The CDR3, as DNA: TGCGCCAGCAGCGGGGGGACTAGCGGTTATACGCAGTATTTT.

V and J are TRBV5-5 and TRBJ1-1, with 10 bases identical to TRBD1. In germline, CDR1 is SGHKS, CDR2 YYEKEE (reference sequence). The J segment lost 0 bases and the V segment lost 1 base, leaving 9 bases of the junction unmatched. The CDR3 sequence is 18 residues long. Here the CDR3 reads CASSLPGQGRAMNTEAFF. The DNA for the CDR3 is TGTGCCAGCAGCTTGCCGGGACAGGGGAGGGCTATGAACACTGAAGCTTTCTTT.

This clonotype was counted a few times. The chain recombines TRBV12-3 or TRBV12-4 with TRBJ2-5; 10 bases align to TRBD2. V trimming: 2 bases; J trimming: 1 base; junction bases outside the gene matches: 13. This CDR3 has 19 residues. The CDR3 sequence: CASSLTFWDSGGSQETQYF. CDR3 in DNA: TGTGCCAGCAGTTTAACTTTCTGGGATAGCGGGGGGTCCCAAGAGACCCAGTACTTC.

This clonotype was recorded a few times. The rearrangement joins TRBV7-2 to TRBJ1-2, with TRBD1 matching 7 bases. Germline V lookup: CDR1 SGHTA, CDR2 FQGNSA. Trimming cost V 6 bases and J 4 bases; bases outside gene matches: 8. The length of the CDR3 is 14 residues. CDR3 nucleotide sequence: TGTGCCAGCAGATATGGACAGGAGACCTATGGCTACACCTTC. This encodes CASRYGQETYGYTF.

J is TRBJ2-3 and V is TRBV7-3; 7 positions agree with TRBD2. The germline gives CDR1 SGHTA, CDR2 FQGTGA. After removal of 4 bases from V and 2 bases from J, the junction contained 6 bases not matched to a gene. The CDR3 is 15 amino acids. CDR3 sequence reads: CASSSPGLLTDTQYF. The CDR3 nucleotides read TGTGCCAGCAGCTCACCGGGACTACTCACAGATACGCAGTATTTT.

The genes are TRBV12-3 or TRBV12-4 and TRBJ1-1; unclear D gene. With 3 bases removed from V and 5 bases from J, the gap between germline ends came to 7 bases. This CDR3 has 12 residues. In nucleotides, the CDR3 is TGTGCCAGCAGTTTTGATAGAACTGAAGCTTTCTTT. It specifies CASSFDRTEAFF.

This clonotype was recorded a few times. This chain connects TRBV7-9 to TRBJ2-1; maybe TRBD1 (5 bases). Germline V gene data show CDR1 as SEHNR and CDR2 as FQNEAQ (reference sequence). V lost 4 bases and J lost 6, with 19 bases in between. The CDR3 is 16 residues long. DNA of the CDR3: TGTGCCAGCAGCTCGATACAGGACGAGGTCCTCAATGAGCAGTTCTTC. Translated: CASSSIQDEVLNEQFF.

This clonotype was seen only a few times. The chain uses TRBV5-1 and TRBJ2-7; TRBD1 agrees at 8 bases. CDR3 length: 14 amino acids. V trimming: 0 bases; J trimming: 5 bases; junction bases outside the gene matches: 4. Germline V gene sequence: CDR1 SGHRS, CDR2 YFSETQ. CDR3 bases: TGCGCCAGCAGCTTGGGAGGACAGGGAAACGAGCAGTACTTC. This sequence encodes CASSLGGQGNEQYF.

At least ten counts were recorded for this clonotype. This rearrangement joins TRBV7-9 to TRBJ2-7; TRBD1 might be the D (5 bases). The CDR3 runs 14 residues. Trimming cost V 1 base and J 0 bases, with 7 bases left between them. The germline CDR1 and CDR2 sequences are SEHNR and FQNEAQ (reference sequence). The CDR3: CASSLGGHSYEQYF. The DNA of the CDR3 is TGTGCCAGCAGCTTAGGGGGCCACTCCTACGAGCAGTACTTC.

This clonotype was picked up a small number of times. The gene calls are TRBV5-8 and TRBJ1-1; D remains ambiguous. Germline values: CDR1 SGHTS, CDR2 YDEGEE. The CDR3 covers 14 residues. V was pared by 1 base and J by 7 bases, with 14 bases between. The CDR3 region has the DNA TGTGCCAGCAGCTTGTCCCCAGCGTCCAATGAAGCTTTCTTT. Translation: CASSLSPASNEAFF. Full variable domain (rest looked up from reference TRBV5-8 and TRBJ1-1): EAGVTQSPTHLIKTRGQQATLRCSPISGHTSVYWYQQALGLGLQFLLWYDEGEERNRGNFPPRFSGRQFPNYSSELNVNALELEDSALYLCASSLSPASNEAFFGQGTRLTVV.

In its sample, this clonotype was seen many times. This sequence joins TRBV6-2 or TRBV6-3 and TRBJ2-1, with TRBD2 matching over 12 bases. V gave up 8 bases and J gave up 5 bases; unmatched junction bases: 10. This CDR3 has 16 residues. CDR1 and CDR2 from the germline V gene are MNHEY and SVGEGT. CDR3 sequence: CASHRRWTSGDNEQFF. CDR3 coding DNA: TGTGCCAGCCACCGGCGTTGGACTAGCGGGGACAATGAGCAGTTCTTC.

This clonotype was seen more than once but under ten times. This chain uses TRBV6-2 or TRBV6-3 with TRBJ2-5, with 7 bases that match TRBD2. In germline, CDR1 is MNHEY, CDR2 SVGEGT. The length of the CDR3 is 15 residues. V dropped 0 bases and J dropped 1; count of bases not matched to a gene: 2. CDR3 DNA: TGTGCCAGCAGTTACTCACCTAGCGGCCAAGAGACCCAGTACTTC. It codes for CASSYSPSGQETQYF.

The chain uses TRBV7-7 and TRBJ2-5; D is possibly TRBD2 (5 bases). Trimming left V 7 bases short and J 5 bases short, with 17 bases between. The CDR3 runs to 14 residues. Germline CDR1 is SSHAT and CDR2 is FNYEAQ (reference sequence). Here the CDR3 reads CASTKRPGSETQYF. The CDR3, as DNA: TGTGCCAGCACCAAAAGGCCGGGATCCGAGACCCAGTACTTC.

The genes are TRBV21-1 and TRBJ1-4; TRBD1, the table's D call, lacks a check against the DNA. TRBV21-1 is a pseudogene. CDR3 length equals 17 residues. CDR3 protein: CASESRTPGPKRPKLFF. The DNA of the CDR3 is TGTGCCAGCGAATCCCGCACGCCGGGACCCAAACGGCCAAAACTGTTTTTT.

This chain links TRBV7-6 with TRBJ2-3; TRBD2 matches at 9 bases. The CDR3 has 17 residues. With 2 bases clipped from V and 0 bases from J, the junction kept 6 bases outside the gene matches. CDR1 SGHVS and CDR2 FNYEAQ come from the germline V gene. Here the CDR3 DNA reads TGTGCCAGCAGCTTACGGGTAGCGGGGGCTAGCACAGATACGCAGTATTTT. It encodes CASSLRVAGASTDTQYF.

This clonotype was detected many times. CDR3 sequence (DNA): TGTGCCAGTTCCGGGACTAGCGGTTACAATGAGCAGTTCTTC. Translating gives CASSGTSGYNEQFF. The V call is TRBV6-2 or TRBV6-3, the J call TRBJ2-1, with 11 bases aligning to TRBD2. The trim removed 9 bases at V and 4 bases at J, leaving 5 bases unmatched. The germline V gene has CDR1 MNHEY and CDR2 SVGEGT. This CDR3 is 14 amino acids long.

This clonotype showed up many times. The rearrangement joins TRBV27 to TRBJ1-2; 7 bases align to TRBD1. Germline lookup yields CDR1 MNHEY and CDR2 SMNVEV (reference sequence). The CDR3 is 15 amino acids. The V segment lost 4 bases and the J segment 8 bases; nucleotides outside the gene matches: 13. The CDR3 nucleotides are TGTGCCAGCAGTTATGACGGTCCAGGGGGTCGCGGCTACACCTTC. It is translated as CASSYDGPGGRGYTF.

The J gene is TRBJ2-4, the V gene TRBV7-2; no reliable D call. The V gene's germline CDR1 is SGHTA and CDR2 FQGNSA. Trimming removed 5 bases from V and 0 bases from J, with 14 bases in between. The CDR3 loop spans 16 amino acids. CDR3 loop: CASSPNSLLAKNIQYF. CDR3 nucleotides: TGTGCCAGCAGCCCAAACAGCTTACTAGCCAAAAACATTCAGTACTTC.

The chain uses TRBV7-6 and TRBJ1-2, with TRBD1 as a possible D gene (6 bases). This CDR3 has 14 residues. Germline V lookup: CDR1 SGHVS, CDR2 FNYEAQ. Trimming cost V 5 bases and J 4 bases, with 14 bases left between them. The CDR3 bases are TGTGCCAGCAGCCAAGGAGGGGGAGGCTATGGCTACACCTTC. Amino acids: CASSQGGGGYGYTF.